These T cell receptor beta chains were read from a single sample in a study of spatial heterogeneity in lung cancer. TCRdb ran MiXCR on the 5' RACE reads and lists one entry per CDR3 protein. Of approximately 81,000 distinct CDR3 sequences in the sample, around 12% were seen once. The material sequenced was PBMCs, taken at surgery. These receptors were collected from a male donor with early-stage non-small cell lung cancer. Both conserved end residues are part of each CDR3. A D gene is named only where the DNA matches it firmly. Some rows have no size entry. The others give once, few or many, or a class for an expanded clone.

>TRBD1|TRBV7-9|TRBJ1-1|few
TGTGCCAGCAGGGGATGGGACAGCTTCATGAACACTGAAGCTTTCTTT
CASRGWDSFMNTEAFF
>.|TRBV11-2|TRBJ2-2|.
TGTGCCAGCAGCTTAGATGCCGGGGAGCTGTTTTTT
CASSLDAGELFF
>.|TRBV2|TRBJ2-3|.
TGTGCCAGCAGGAGAGAGTTTGGTAAAGATACGCAGTATTTT
CASRREFGKDTQYF
>.|TRBV29-1|TRBJ1-2|few
TGCAGCGTTGCTAGATCCTATGGCTACACCTTC
CSVARSYGYTF
>.|TRBV5-1|TRBJ1-1|.
TGCGCCAGCAGCTTGGCCTCTGGTGTATCGAGCACTGAAGCTTTCTTT
CASSLASGVSSTEAFF
>.|TRBV3-1|TRBJ2-3|.
TGTGCCAGCAGCCAAGATTTATTCTTCACAGATACGCAGTATTTT
CASSQDLFFTDTQYF
>.|TRBV20-1|TRBJ2-3|few
TGCAGCCGAGGGGGGAGCGCAGGAGATACGCAGTATTTT
CSRGGSAGDTQYF
>.|TRBV3-1|TRBJ2-2|few
TGTGCCAGCAGCCTCCTGGGGCCAAACACCGGGGAGCTGTTTTTT
CASSLLGPNTGELFF
>.|TRBV19|TRBJ1-1|.
TGTGCCAGTAGTATCCAGGACTTGGGGATTACTGAAGCTTTCTTT
CASSIQDLGITEAFF
>TRBD2|TRBV20-1|TRBJ2-3|.
TGCAGTGCTAGGCGTATTTCTAGCGGGGGGGCAGCAGATACGCAGTATTTT
CSARRISSGGAADTQYF
>.|TRBV7-9|TRBJ2-3|few
TGTGCCAGCAGCTTAGCGAACCCGTCGCCAGGCACAGATACGCAGTATTTT
CASSLANPSPGTDTQYF
>.|TRBV7-8|TRBJ1-5|few
TGTGCCAGCAGCTTAGGGACGGATCAGCCCCAGCATTTT
CASSLGTDQPQHF
>.|TRBV14|TRBJ2-3|many
TGTGCCAGCAGCTTGGGTCCTAGCGAGTACACAGATACGCAGTATTTT
CASSLGPSEYTDTQYF
>.|TRBV29-1|TRBJ2-1|.
TGCAGCGTTGAAATTAGACGGGACATAGCATACAATGAGCAGTTCTTC
CSVEIRRDIAYNEQFF
>.|TRBV30|TRBJ1-1|few
TGTGCCTGGAGTGTTGTAGGGGGGCAAGCTTTCTTT
CAWSVVGGQAFF
>.|TRBV12-3/TRBV12-4|TRBJ2-7|few
TGTGCCAGCAGCCCCGGTGGGGTCTTAGGCGAGCAGTACTTC
CASSPGGVLGEQYF
>.|TRBV11-2|TRBJ1-1|.
TGTGCCAGCAGCCGCGGGGGAGGAAGGAGTGGCACTGAAGCTTTCTTT
CASSRGGGRSGTEAFF
>.|TRBV5-1|TRBJ1-1|.
TGCGCCAGCAGCTTGGCACAGGTCATGAACACTGAAGCTTTCTTT
CASSLAQVMNTEAFF
>TRBD1|TRBV29-1|TRBJ1-1|many
TGCAGCGTTGTGGACAGGGGGCACACTGAAGCTTTCTTT
CSVVDRGHTEAFF
>TRBD1|TRBV6-2/TRBV6-3|TRBJ2-2|.
TGTGCCAGCAAGTGGACAGGGGACACCGGGGAGCTGTTTTTT
CASKWTGDTGELFF
>TRBD2|TRBV3-1|TRBJ2-3|few
TGTGCCAGCAGCCAAGGGGGCGGGGGGGCAGGAGATACGCAGTATTTT
CASSQGGGGAGDTQYF
>.|TRBV27|TRBJ1-5|many
TGTGCCAGCAGTTTATATTTTGATCAGCCCCAGCATTTT
CASSLYFDQPQHF
>.|TRBV2|TRBJ2-5|few
TGTGCCAGCAGTGAAGCGCGCCAACCGGGTGAGACCCAGTACTTC
CASSEARQPGETQYF
>.|TRBV18|TRBJ1-5|.
TGTGCCAGCTCACCAGGGGCAGGGGCCCAGCATTTT
CASSPGAGAQHF
>TRBD2|TRBV4-1|TRBJ2-7|.
TGCGCCAGCAGCCAAGACCTAGCGGGAAACGCGCAGTACTTC
CASSQDLAGNAQYF
>.|TRBV29-1|TRBJ1-1|.
TGCAGCCTTCCTTTTTTTGAAGCTTTCTTT
CSLPFFEAFF
>.|TRBV29-1|TRBJ1-1|.
TGCAGCGTCGGGACGGGGAAGAACACTGAAGCTTTCTTT
CSVGTGKNTEAFF
>.|TRBV5-1|TRBJ1-1|many
TGCGCCAGCAGCTTAACACAGGGAGCGGGAACTGAAGCTTTCTTT
CASSLTQGAGTEAFF
>TRBD1|TRBV4-1|TRBJ2-7|many
TGCGCCAGCAGCCAAGATCCGACAGGGACGGGGTACGAGCAGTACTTC
CASSQDPTGTGYEQYF
>.|TRBV5-4|TRBJ2-5|.
TGTGCCAGCAGCTTGAGGGGCCTCGGAGAGACCCAGTACTTC
CASSLRGLGETQYF
>TRBD1|TRBV7-3|TRBJ1-6|once
TGTGCCAGCAGCATAACCGGGACAGCGAATTCACCCCTCCACTTT
CASSITGTANSPLHF
>TRBD2|TRBV9|TRBJ2-1|few
TGTGCCAGCAGCGTATTTAGCGGGGGGATGTACAATGAGCAGTTCTTC
CASSVFSGGMYNEQFF
>.|TRBV20-1|TRBJ2-3|many
TGCAGTGCTAGACAGGGGGGGATGAGGGATACGCAGTATTTT
CSARQGGMRDTQYF
>.|TRBV7-2|TRBJ2-1|.
TGTGCCAGCAGCTTAGACGTTAGCCTACCCAGCTCCTACAATGAGCAGTTCTTC
CASSLDVSLPSSYNEQFF
>.|TRBV3-1|TRBJ1-2|.
TGTGCCAGCAGCCAAGATCTTGTGGGGGGGGATGGCTACACCTTC
CASSQDLVGGDGYTF
>.|TRBV19|TRBJ1-1|few
TGTGCCAGTAGTATAGGCGGCTTGATGGCCACTGAAGCTTTCTTT
CASSIGGLMATEAFF
>TRBD1|TRBV20-1|TRBJ1-6|few
TGCAGTGCTAGAGAGACAGGGTTAAATTCACCCCTCCACTTT
CSARETGLNSPLHF
>TRBD1|TRBV28|TRBJ2-3|many
TGTGCCAGCAGTTTTGGGCAGGGGGCAGATACGCAGTATTTT
CASSFGQGADTQYF
>TRBD1|TRBV5-1|TRBJ2-7|.
TGCGCCAGCAGCATCGGGACAGGGGGCCTCGAGCAGTACTTC
CASSIGTGGLEQYF
>.|TRBV29-1|TRBJ2-7|.
TGCAGCGCTACAGGGAGCTCCTACGAGCAGTACTTC
CSATGSSYEQYF
>.|TRBV7-3|TRBJ2-2|few
TGTGCCAGCAGCTCGACTCCAGGCACCGGGGAGCTGTTTTTT
CASSSTPGTGELFF
>.|TRBV7-2|TRBJ2-7|few
TGTGCCAGCAGCTTCCAGGGGGGGAGCTCCTACGAGCAGTACTTC
CASSFQGGSSYEQYF
>.|TRBV12-5|TRBJ2-6|.
TGTGCTAGTGGTTCCCGCAGGGCCCCCGGGGCCAACGTCCTGACTTTC
CASGSRRAPGANVLTF
>.|TRBV6-4|TRBJ2-3|.
TGTGCCAGCAGCGAAACCCCCGGGACTGGACCGCTTTCTTTT
CASSETPGTGPLSF
>.|TRBV12-3/TRBV12-4|TRBJ1-5|few
TGTGCCAGCAGTTTGGGGGGAGGGGCTCAGCCCCAGCATTTT
CASSLGGGAQPQHF
>TRBD1|TRBV2|TRBJ1-1|.
TGTGCCAGCTCGGGACAGGCGAACACTGAAGCTTTCTTT
CASSGQANTEAFF
>TRBD1|TRBV11-2|TRBJ1-1|many
TGTGCCAGCAGCGATAACAGGGGACATCGGACTGAAGCTTTCTTT
CASSDNRGHRTEAFF
>.|TRBV7-9|TRBJ1-1|.
TGTGCCAGCAGCTCGGACGGGTACACTGAAGCTTTCTTT
CASSSDGYTEAFF
>.|TRBV7-3|TRBJ2-2|few
TGTGCCAGCAGCTTAACAATGACGAACACCGGGGAGCTGTTTTTT
CASSLTMTNTGELFF
>TRBD1|TRBV12-3/TRBV12-4|TRBJ1-2|.
TGTGCCAGCAGTGCAACAGGGGGCGGGGGCTACACCTTC
CASSATGGGGYTF
>TRBD2|TRBV7-3|TRBJ2-3|few
TGTGCCAGCAGCTTAGGGGCGGGGGGGCTAGATACGCAGTATTTT
CASSLGAGGLDTQYF
>.|TRBV29-1|TRBJ1-1|many
TGCAGCGGCGGGCGGTTGAACACTGAAGCTTTCTTT
CSGGRLNTEAFF